A selection of T cell receptor beta chains follows, all from one sample in a study of shared clonotypes between healthy human individuals. Method: immunoSEQ multiplex PCR; TCRdb's copy keeps in-frame clones and lacks some. The sample includes approximately 1.9 million clones, around 93% of them seen just once. Source material: naive CD8+ T cells from PBMCs. The receptors were sampled from a man in his late teens or twenties in good health. Some clones in this sample may be carry-over from other donors' samples. The CDR3 runs from the conserved cysteine through the conserved F or W. The D gene is left open where the match is weak. Only part of the rows carry a size: once, few, many, or a class if the clone is expanded.

J gene: TRBJ1-4
clone size: NA
V gene: TRBV19
D gene: TRBD1
CDR3 protein: CASTSRDRNEKLFF
CDR3 DNA: TGTGCCAGTACCTCCCGGGACAGGAATGAAAAACTGTTTTTT

J gene: TRBJ2-3
clone size: NA
V gene: TRBV6-9
D gene: TRBD2
CDR3 protein: CASSFRCLAGETDTQYF
CDR3 DNA: TGTGCCAGCAGTTTCCGGTGTCTAGCGGGAGAGACAGATACGCAGTATTTT

J gene: TRBJ1-5
clone size: NA
V gene: TRBV2
D gene: NA
CDR3 protein: CAGVRDPNQPQHF
CDR3 DNA: TGTGCCGGCGTCCGGGACCCTAATCAGCCCCAGCATTTT

J gene: TRBJ2-1
clone size: NA
V gene: TRBV11-3
D gene: NA
CDR3 protein: CASSLAGAVSYNEQFF
CDR3 DNA: TGTGCCAGCAGCTTAGCAGGGGCAGTATCCTACAATGAGCAGTTCTTC

J gene: TRBJ2-7
clone size: NA
V gene: TRBV4-3
D gene: NA
CDR3 protein: CASSQTVRWGAYEQYF
CDR3 DNA: TGCGCCAGCAGCCAAACAGTCAGGTGGGGGGCTTACGAGCAGTACTTC

J gene: TRBJ2-2
clone size: NA
V gene: TRBV30
D gene: NA
CDR3 protein: CAWETLDGELFF
CDR3 DNA: TGTGCCTGGGAAACCTTGGACGGGGAGCTGTTTTTT

J gene: TRBJ2-3
clone size: NA
V gene: TRBV5-1
D gene: NA
CDR3 protein: CASTLEGHPDTQYF
CDR3 DNA: TGCGCCAGCACACTTGAGGGACATCCAGATACGCAGTATTTT

J gene: TRBJ2-3
clone size: NA
V gene: TRBV19
D gene: NA
CDR3 protein: CASWDAGVTDTQYF
CDR3 DNA: TGTGCCAGTTGGGACGCCGGAGTCACAGATACGCAGTATTTT

J gene: TRBJ2-7
clone size: NA
V gene: TRBV2
D gene: TRBD2
CDR3 protein: CASSWSLAGGSYEQYF
CDR3 DNA: TGTGCCAGCAGCTGGTCTCTAGCGGGAGGTAGCTACGAGCAGTACTTC

J gene: TRBJ2-1
clone size: NA
V gene: TRBV27
D gene: TRBD2
CDR3 protein: CASSPGGAYNEQFF
CDR3 DNA: TGTGCCAGCAGCCCGGGAGGGGCGTACAATGAGCAGTTCTTC

J gene: TRBJ1-1
clone size: NA
V gene: TRBV19
D gene: NA
CDR3 protein: CASSIEGSKYTEAFF
CDR3 DNA: TGTGCCAGTAGTATAGAGGGCAGCAAGTACACTGAAGCTTTCTTT

J gene: TRBJ2-7
clone size: NA
V gene: TRBV7-9
D gene: TRBD1
CDR3 protein: CASSPTPTGSYEQYF
CDR3 DNA: TGTGCCAGCAGCCCGACCCCGACAGGGTCTTACGAGCAGTACTTC

J gene: TRBJ2-1
clone size: few
V gene: TRBV4-3
D gene: TRBD2
CDR3 protein: CASSQGLAGYNEQFF
CDR3 DNA: TGCGCCAGCAGCCAAGGACTAGCGGGTTACAATGAGCAGTTCTTC

J gene: TRBJ1-3
clone size: NA
V gene: TRBV7-8
D gene: TRBD1
CDR3 protein: CASSLAVRGSDTIYF
CDR3 DNA: TGTGCCAGCAGCTTAGCGGTCAGGGGGTCGGACACCATATATTTT

J gene: TRBJ2-3
clone size: once
V gene: TRBV15
D gene: TRBD1
CDR3 protein: CATSRTGATDTQYF
CDR3 DNA: TGTGCCACCAGCAGGACAGGGGCGACAGATACGCAGTATTTT

J gene: TRBJ2-7
clone size: NA
V gene: TRBV29-1
D gene: TRBD2
CDR3 protein: CSVAGGELAGARSYEQYF
CDR3 DNA: TGCAGCGTTGCGGGCGGGGAACTAGCGGGAGCTCGGTCCTACGAGCAGTACTTC

J gene: TRBJ2-1
clone size: NA
V gene: TRBV9
D gene: TRBD2
CDR3 protein: CASSAAGDFGSYNEQFF
CDR3 DNA: TGTGCCAGCAGCGCCGCGGGGGATTTCGGCTCCTACAATGAGCAGTTCTTC

J gene: TRBJ2-5
clone size: NA
V gene: TRBV4-1
D gene: NA
CDR3 protein: CASSQVSISETQYF
CDR3 DNA: TGCGCCAGCAGCCAAGTGTCGATTTCGGAGACCCAGTACTTC

J gene: TRBJ2-7
clone size: NA
V gene: TRBV27
D gene: TRBD2
CDR3 protein: CASSLPGTSGSYEQYF
CDR3 DNA: TGTGCCAGCAGTTTACCGGGGACTAGCGGTTCCTACGAGCAGTACTTC

J gene: TRBJ1-1
clone size: NA
V gene: TRBV6-1
D gene: NA
CDR3 protein: CASSDPPRGLNTEAFF
CDR3 DNA: TGTGCCAGCAGTGATCCGCCGCGGGGTTTGAACACTGAAGCTTTCTTT

J gene: TRBJ2-7
clone size: NA
V gene: TRBV27
D gene: NA
CDR3 protein: CASSPTSLYSYEQYF
CDR3 DNA: TGTGCCAGCAGTCCGACTAGTCTCTACTCCTACGAGCAGTACTTC

J gene: TRBJ1-5
clone size: few
V gene: TRBV9
D gene: NA
CDR3 protein: CASSVWDSNQPQHF
CDR3 DNA: TGTGCCAGCAGCGTATGGGACTCCAATCAGCCCCAGCATTTT

J gene: TRBJ2-3
clone size: NA
V gene: TRBV27
D gene: NA
CDR3 protein: CASSLISSAGTDTQYF
CDR3 DNA: TGTGCCAGCAGTTTAATTTCGTCAGCTGGCACAGATACGCAGTATTTT

J gene: TRBJ2-5
clone size: NA
V gene: TRBV2
D gene: NA
CDR3 protein: CARRLRGQETQYF
CDR3 DNA: TGTGCCCGACGGTTGCGAGGTCAAGAGACCCAGTACTTC

J gene: TRBJ1-1
clone size: NA
V gene: TRBV27
D gene: TRBD1
CDR3 protein: CASSLYRGVFNTEAFF
CDR3 DNA: TGTGCCAGCAGTTTATACAGGGGTGTATTCAACACTGAAGCTTTCTTT

J gene: TRBJ2-7
clone size: NA
V gene: TRBV10-3
D gene: NA
CDR3 protein: CAISEGQAPYEQYF
CDR3 DNA: TGTGCCATCAGTGAGGGGCAGGCCCCCTACGAGCAGTACTTC

J gene: TRBJ2-7
clone size: NA
V gene: TRBV28
D gene: NA
CDR3 protein: CASSKGFNYEQYF
CDR3 DNA: TGTGCCAGCAGCAAGGGTTTTAACTACGAGCAGTACTTC

J gene: TRBJ2-1
clone size: NA
V gene: TRBV9
D gene: NA
CDR3 protein: CASAGGRHYNEQFF
CDR3 DNA: TGTGCCAGCGCCGGCGGGCGGCACTACAATGAGCAGTTCTTC

J gene: TRBJ2-5
clone size: NA
V gene: TRBV6-5
D gene: NA
CDR3 protein: CASSYDRQETQYF
CDR3 DNA: TGTGCCAGCAGTTACGACCGGCAAGAGACCCAGTACTTC

J gene: TRBJ1-2
clone size: NA
V gene: TRBV27
D gene: NA
CDR3 protein: CASGVGYGYTF
CDR3 DNA: TGTGCCAGCGGGGTCGGCTATGGCTACACCTTC

J gene: TRBJ2-1
clone size: NA
V gene: TRBV7-2
D gene: NA
CDR3 protein: CASSPTSRSAHNEQFF
CDR3 DNA: TGTGCCAGCAGCCCGACTAGTCGGTCCGCCCACAATGAGCAGTTCTTC

J gene: TRBJ2-7
clone size: NA
V gene: TRBV28
D gene: TRBD1
CDR3 protein: CASSSSGQGYRYEQYF
CDR3 DNA: TGTGCCAGCAGTTCATCGGGACAGGGTTACCGATACGAGCAGTACTTC

J gene: TRBJ2-3
clone size: NA
V gene: TRBV5-1
D gene: TRBD1
CDR3 protein: CASSLRQGVTDTQYF
CDR3 DNA: TGCGCCAGCAGCCTAAGACAGGGGGTTACAGATACGCAGTATTTT

J gene: TRBJ2-4
clone size: NA
V gene: TRBV4-1
D gene: NA
CDR3 protein: CASSQDLQGKNIQYF
CDR3 DNA: TGCGCCAGCAGCCAAGATCTTCAGGGGAAAAACATTCAGTACTTC

J gene: TRBJ2-1
clone size: once
V gene: TRBV7-3
D gene: NA
CDR3 protein: CASSSKGVPYNEQFF
CDR3 DNA: TGTGCCAGCAGCTCTAAAGGGGTACCCTACAATGAGCAGTTCTTC

J gene: TRBJ2-1
clone size: NA
V gene: TRBV7-7
D gene: NA
CDR3 protein: CASSLSPVLEQFF
CDR3 DNA: TGTGCCAGCAGCTTATCCCCAGTACTCGAGCAGTTCTTC

J gene: TRBJ1-1
clone size: NA
V gene: TRBV19
D gene: NA
CDR3 protein: CASSQGPRVNTEAFF
CDR3 DNA: TGTGCCAGTAGTCAGGGCCCCCGCGTGAACACTGAAGCTTTCTTT

J gene: TRBJ1-2
clone size: NA
V gene: TRBV27
D gene: NA
CDR3 protein: CASSFTPLGLDGYTF
CDR3 DNA: TGTGCCAGCAGTTTCACCCCTTTGGGATTGGATGGCTACACCTTC

J gene: TRBJ2-2
clone size: NA
V gene: TRBV9
D gene: TRBD1
CDR3 protein: CASSASTGANTGELFF
CDR3 DNA: TGTGCCAGCAGCGCCTCTACAGGGGCAAACACCGGGGAGCTGTTTTTT

J gene: TRBJ1-2
clone size: once
V gene: TRBV27
D gene: NA
CDR3 protein: CASSLLPGHKNYGYTF
CDR3 DNA: TGTGCCAGCAGTTTACTTCCCGGACACAAGAACTATGGCTACACCTTC

J gene: TRBJ1-1
clone size: few
V gene: TRBV7-9
D gene: NA
CDR3 protein: CASSSQGSKNTEAFF
CDR3 DNA: TGTGCCAGCAGTTCTCAAGGGAGCAAGAACACTGAAGCTTTCTTT

J gene: TRBJ2-7
clone size: NA
V gene: TRBV30
D gene: NA
CDR3 protein: CAWIGREQYF
CDR3 DNA: TGTGCCTGGATCGGGCGCGAGCAGTACTTC

J gene: TRBJ2-7
clone size: NA
V gene: TRBV18
D gene: TRBD2
CDR3 protein: CASSPVAGSRWGELGHEQYF
CDR3 DNA: TGTGCCAGCTCACCCGTAGCGGGTAGTAGATGGGGGGAGCTTGGCCACGAGCAGTACTTC

J gene: TRBJ2-5
clone size: NA
V gene: TRBV9
D gene: TRBD2
CDR3 protein: CASSPLAGGPVKTQYF
CDR3 DNA: TGTGCCAGCAGCCCATTAGCGGGAGGGCCCGTAAAGACCCAGTACTTC

J gene: TRBJ1-5
clone size: once
V gene: TRBV2
D gene: TRBD1
CDR3 protein: CASTWTGGWNQPQHF
CDR3 DNA: TGTGCCAGCACCTGGACAGGGGGCTGGAATCAGCCCCAGCATTTT

J gene: TRBJ2-1
clone size: NA
V gene: TRBV18
D gene: TRBD1
CDR3 protein: CASSPSDRVLIYNEQFF
CDR3 DNA: TGTGCCAGCTCACCTTCGGACAGGGTCCTAATCTACAATGAGCAGTTCTTC